This is a list of T cell receptor beta chains from one sample in a study of OX40 agonist ivuxolimab in advanced cancers. Sequenced by immunoSEQ multiplex PCR; TCRdb stores in-frame clones only, minus some. There are more than 50,000 clones in the sample; just over 85% occur only once, and more than 0.8% lies in the top ten. Material: CD4+ or CD8+ T cells sorted from blood, obtained in a trial of the OX40 agonist ivuxolimab. These receptors all stem from an adult with an advanced solid tumor such as melanoma, head and neck, liver or kidney cancer. Both conserved end residues are part of each CDR3. The D gene is left open where the match is weak. Not all rows give a size; the values are once, few, many and, for expanded clones, a class.

. TRBJ2-1 TRBV6-6 . CASTTASSYNEQFF TGTGCCAGCACGACGGCCAGCTCCTACAATGAGCAGTTCTTC
. TRBJ2-6 TRBV30 . CAWRPAVGSSGANVLTF TGTGCCTGGAGGCCCGCGGTTGGAAGCTCTGGGGCCAACGTCCTGACTTTC
few TRBJ1-4 TRBV11-1 TRBD1 CASSPTTGGYEKLFF TGTGCCAGCAGCCCGACCACAGGGGGGTATGAAAAACTGTTTTTT
. TRBJ2-5 TRBV4-1 . CASSQPSGAQETQYF TGCGCCAGCAGCCAGCCGTCCGGGGCCCAAGAGACCCAGTACTTC
once TRBJ2-5 TRBV5-5 TRBD1 CASSLGDRGGTQYF TGTGCCAGCAGCTTGGGGGACAGGGGAGGGACCCAGTACTTC
. TRBJ2-6 TRBV28 . CASSFEGAGANVLTF TGTGCCAGCAGTTTCGAGGGTGCTGGGGCCAACGTCCTGACTTTC
. TRBJ1-6 TRBV5-4 TRBD1 CASSLGDRGYNSPLHF TGTGCCAGCAGCTTAGGGGACAGGGGATATAATTCACCCCTCCACTTT
. TRBJ2-5 TRBV4-1 . CASSQDGSYAETQYF TGCGCCAGCAGCCAAGATGGTTCGTATGCGGAGACCCAGTACTTC
. TRBJ1-2 TRBV13 TRBD1 CASSRTGHYGYTF TGTGCCAGCAGCCGGACAGGGCACTATGGCTACACCTTC
. TRBJ1-1 TRBV6-1 . CASLKRGNTEAFF TGTGCCAGCCTTAAACGGGGGAACACTGAAGCTTTCTTT
few TRBJ2-2 TRBV7-2 . CASSPGETGELFF TGTGCCAGCAGCCCAGGGGAAACCGGGGAGCTGTTTTTT
. TRBJ2-6 TRBV5-4 . CASSFSSGANVLTF TGTGCCAGCAGCTTTAGCTCTGGGGCCAACGTCCTGACTTTC
. TRBJ2-3 TRBV5-4 . CASSLSTRLTDTQYF TGTGCCAGCAGCTTGTCAACTCGCCTCACAGATACGCAGTATTTT
. TRBJ2-1 TRBV4-2 . CASSPGIRGSYNEQFF TGTGCCAGCAGCCCCGGGATCCGGGGAAGCTACAATGAGCAGTTCTTC
. TRBJ1-2 TRBV6-6 . CASSYSVRIGGYTF TGTGCCAGCAGTTACTCGGTCAGGATCGGTGGCTACACCTTC
once TRBJ1-2 TRBV6-1 . CASSDWQEYGYTF TGTGCCAGCAGTGACTGGCAGGAGTATGGCTACACCTTC
. TRBJ1-1 TRBV15 . CATSRDPRETDTAFF TGTGCCACCAGCAGAGATCCTAGGGAGACGGACACAGCTTTCTTT
. TRBJ2-3 TRBV7-8 . CASSAFSGGTDTQYF TGTGCCAGCAGCGCCTTCTCGGGCGGCACAGATACGCAGTATTTT
. TRBJ2-1 TRBV19 . CASSPGGVSNEQFF TGTGCCAGTAGTCCGGGCGGAGTGTCCAATGAGCAGTTCTTC
. TRBJ2-3 TRBV6-6 TRBD2 CASSIGGAPDTQYF TGTGCCAGCAGTATCGGGGGGGCCCCAGATACGCAGTATTTT
. TRBJ2-3 TRBV10-1 . CASSPQGIGTDTQYF TGCGCCAGCAGTCCCCAGGGTATCGGCACAGATACGCAGTATTTT
. TRBJ2-2 TRBV28 . CASSPDLRGLNTGELFF TGTGCCAGCAGTCCCGACCTCAGGGGACTGAACACCGGGGAGCTGTTTTTT
. TRBJ1-3 TRBV30 . CAWNWYRGGSGNTIYF TGTGCCTGGAATTGGTATAGGGGCGGATCTGGAAACACCATATATTTT
. TRBJ1-1 TRBV11-2 . CASSLEPGVMNTEAFF TGTGCCAGCAGCTTAGAACCAGGGGTTATGAACACTGAAGCTTTCTTT
. TRBJ2-1 TRBV14 TRBD2 CASSQERGGLIFNEQFF TGTGCCAGCAGCCAGGAACGGGGGGGCCTAATCTTCAATGAGCAGTTCTTC
few TRBJ1-1 TRBV5-1 TRBD1 CASSLVSRGHTEAFF TGCGCCAGCAGCTTGGTATCGAGGGGGCACACTGAAGCTTTCTTT
. TRBJ2-6 TRBV19 . CASSLRRPSGANVLTF TGTGCCAGTAGTCTCCGACGGCCCTCTGGGGCCAACGTCCTGACTTTC
. TRBJ2-1 TRBV7-9 . CASSLGSNEQFF TGTGCCAGCAGCTTAGGTTCCAATGAGCAGTTCTTC
. TRBJ2-7 TRBV18 . CASSPDRGVEYF TGTGCCAGCTCACCAGATAGGGGCGTTGAATACTTC
few TRBJ1-4 TRBV6-5 TRBD1 CACGDRPNEKLFF TGTGCCTGCGGGGACAGGCCGAATGAAAAACTGTTTTTT
few TRBJ1-6 TRBV19 . CASTNSYNSPLHF TGTGCCAGTACAAACTCCTATAATTCACCCCTCCACTTT
. TRBJ1-5 TRBV9 . CASSVGGTGPQHF TGTGCCAGCAGCGTAGGAGGAACGGGGCCCCAGCATTTT
. TRBJ1-2 TRBV15 TRBD1 CATSRDRKGAPGYTF TGTGCCACCAGCAGAGATCGAAAGGGGGCGCCGGGCTACACCTTC
. TRBJ2-3 TRBV27 . CASRPTRLAADTQYF TGTGCCAGCAGGCCTACTAGATTAGCAGCAGATACGCAGTATTTT
few TRBJ2-7 TRBV5-4 . CASSPGGTYEQYF TGTGCCAGCAGCCCAGGGGGGACCTACGAGCAGTACTTC
. TRBJ2-7 TRBV2 . CASSVLQGYEQYF TGTGCCAGCAGTGTCCTTCAGGGTTACGAGCAGTACTTC
. TRBJ1-4 TRBV7-9 TRBD1 CASSQGQRNEKLFF TGTGCCAGCAGCCAGGGACAGAGAAATGAAAAACTGTTTTTT